This T cell receptor (beta chain) was sequenced for a study of blood T cell repertoires in COVID-19. The assay was immunoSEQ multiplex PCR, and TCRdb's table has in-frame clones only and misses some. The sample gives about 42,000 clones, about 85% of which show up once; 12% is in the top ten. The CDR3 is made up of 14 amino acids. Trimming removed 5 bases from V and 0 bases from J, with 8 bases in between. Per the germline V gene, CDR1 is LNHDA and CDR2 is SQIVND (reference sequence). Sequenced: peripheral blood. The chain carries TRBV19 and TRBJ2-4, with D perhaps TRBD1 (6 bases). The clonotype comes from a human donor in a cohort sampled during active COVID-19. Written as DNA, the CDR3 is TGTGCCAGTAGTCACAGGGAAGCCAAAAACATTCAGTACTTC. Its translation is CASSHREAKNIQYF.